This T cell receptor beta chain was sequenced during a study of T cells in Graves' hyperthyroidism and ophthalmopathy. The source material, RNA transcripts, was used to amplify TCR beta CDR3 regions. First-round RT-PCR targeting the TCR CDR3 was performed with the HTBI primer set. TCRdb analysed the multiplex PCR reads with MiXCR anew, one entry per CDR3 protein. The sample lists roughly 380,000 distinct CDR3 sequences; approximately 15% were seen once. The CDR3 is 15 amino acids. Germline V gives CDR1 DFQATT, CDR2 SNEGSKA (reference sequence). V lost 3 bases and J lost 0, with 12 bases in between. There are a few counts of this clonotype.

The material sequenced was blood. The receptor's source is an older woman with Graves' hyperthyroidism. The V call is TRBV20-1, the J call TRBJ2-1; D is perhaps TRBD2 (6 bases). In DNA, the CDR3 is TGCAGTGCTAGGCGGAGGGCCGCCTCCTACAATGAGCAGTTCTTC. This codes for CSARRRAASYNEQFF.